This entry concerns a single T cell receptor (beta chain). V gave up 0 bases and J gave up 4 bases, with 8 bases separating them. This CDR3 region has 15 residues. Germline V lookup: CDR1 SGHTS, CDR2 YDEGEE. These data belong to a study of blood T cell repertoires in COVID-19. Overall study context: Acute-phase and convalescent COVID-19 samples originated in the United States, Italy and Spain.

Participants were placed into cohorts based on the clinical history they reported. Two negative PCRs, clearance, or symptom resolution were required of recovered Cohort 3 donors. Per the authors' pipeline: Amplification of reference gene primers was used by the study to estimate nucleated cell counts. Repertoires were generated with immunoSEQ multiplex PCR, while TCRdb's copy carries only in-frame clones and drops some. V and J calls plus clone size are reproduced from that table; the DNA served to infer D and trimming. The sample records 310,000 or so clones, about 83% being singletons. The sequencing sample was made of PBMCs or T cells enriched from blood (not recorded which). The chain is built from TRBV5-8 and TRBJ2-6, with D perhaps TRBD2 (5 bases). This receptor was taken from a woman between 35 and 50 years old who had recovered from COVID-19. The CDR3 region has the DNA TGTGCCAGCAGCTTGGCGGGGTACGGGGCCAACGTCCTGACTTTC. This sequence encodes CASSLAGYGANVLTF. The full variable domain, its missing parts supplied by reference TRBV5-8 and TRBJ2-6, is EAGVTQSPTHLIKTRGQQATLRCSPISGHTSVYWYQQALGLGLQFLLWYDEGEERNRGNFPPRFSGRQFPNYSSELNVNALELEDSALYLCASSLAGYGANVLTFGAGSRLTVL.